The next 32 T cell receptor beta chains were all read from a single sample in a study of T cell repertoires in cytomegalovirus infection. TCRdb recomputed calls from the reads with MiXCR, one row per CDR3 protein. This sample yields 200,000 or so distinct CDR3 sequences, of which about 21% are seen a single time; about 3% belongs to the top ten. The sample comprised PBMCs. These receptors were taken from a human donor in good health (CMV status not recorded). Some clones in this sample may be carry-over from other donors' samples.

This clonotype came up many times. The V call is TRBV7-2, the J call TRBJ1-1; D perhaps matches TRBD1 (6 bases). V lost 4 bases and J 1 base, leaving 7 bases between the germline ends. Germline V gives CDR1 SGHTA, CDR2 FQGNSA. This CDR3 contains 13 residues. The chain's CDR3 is CASSSQGNTEAFF. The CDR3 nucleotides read TGTGCCAGCAGCTCACAGGGGAACACTGAAGCTTTCTTT. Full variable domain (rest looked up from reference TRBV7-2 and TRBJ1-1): GAGVSQSPSNKVTEKGKDVELRCDPISGHTALYWYRQSLGQGLEFLIYFQGNSAPDKSGLPSDRFSAERTGGSVSTLTIQRTQQEDSAVYLCASSSQGNTEAFFGQGTRLTVV.

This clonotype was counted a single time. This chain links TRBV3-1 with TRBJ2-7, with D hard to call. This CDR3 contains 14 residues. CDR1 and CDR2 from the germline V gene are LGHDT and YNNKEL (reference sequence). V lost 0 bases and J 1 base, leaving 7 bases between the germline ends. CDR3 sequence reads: CASSQDPQSYEQYF. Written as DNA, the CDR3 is TGTGCCAGCAGCCAAGACCCACAGTCCTACGAGCAGTACTTC.

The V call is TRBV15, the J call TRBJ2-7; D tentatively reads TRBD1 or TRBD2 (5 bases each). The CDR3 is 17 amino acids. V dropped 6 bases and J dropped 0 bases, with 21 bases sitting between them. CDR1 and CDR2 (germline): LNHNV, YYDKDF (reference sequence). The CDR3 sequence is CATRRPGTRNPSYEQYF. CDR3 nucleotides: TGTGCCACCAGGCGACCGGGGACCAGAAACCCCTCCTACGAGCAGTACTTC.

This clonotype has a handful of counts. Here the CDR3 reads CASSDGYYGYTF. DNA of the CDR3: TGTGCCAGCAGTGACGGCTACTATGGCTACACCTTC. J is TRBJ1-2 and V is TRBV6-4, with D uncertain. Per germline, CDR1 MRHNA and CDR2 SNTAGT. CDR3 length: 12 residues. The V gene lost 2 bases and the J gene lost 3 bases, with 4 bases spanning the gap.

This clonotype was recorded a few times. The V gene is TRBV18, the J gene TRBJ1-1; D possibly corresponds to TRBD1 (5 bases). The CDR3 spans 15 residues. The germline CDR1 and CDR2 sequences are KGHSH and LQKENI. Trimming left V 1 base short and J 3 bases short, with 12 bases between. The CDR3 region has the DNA TGTGCCAGCTCACCACGGGCAGGGTGGGACACTGAAGCTTTCTTT. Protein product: CASSPRAGWDTEAFF.

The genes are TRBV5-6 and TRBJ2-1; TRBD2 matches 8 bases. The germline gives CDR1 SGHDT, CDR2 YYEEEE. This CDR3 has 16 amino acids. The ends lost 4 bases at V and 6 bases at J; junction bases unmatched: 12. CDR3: CASSPPPGTRSNEQFF. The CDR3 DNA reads TGTGCCAGCAGCCCTCCCCCCGGGACTAGGAGCAATGAGCAGTTCTTC.

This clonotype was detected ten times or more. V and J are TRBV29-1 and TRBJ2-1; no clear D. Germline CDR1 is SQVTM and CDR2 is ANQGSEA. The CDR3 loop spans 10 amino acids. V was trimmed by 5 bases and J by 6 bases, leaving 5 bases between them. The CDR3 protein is CSVFSNEQFF. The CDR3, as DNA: TGCAGCGTTTTTAGCAATGAGCAGTTCTTC.

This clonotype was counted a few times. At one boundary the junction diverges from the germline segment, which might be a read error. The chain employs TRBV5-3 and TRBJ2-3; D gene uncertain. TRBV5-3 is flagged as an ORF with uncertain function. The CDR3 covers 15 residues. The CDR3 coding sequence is TGTGCCAGCAGCTTGGAGATTTCCGACACAGATACGCAGTATTTT. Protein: CASSLEISDTDTQYF.

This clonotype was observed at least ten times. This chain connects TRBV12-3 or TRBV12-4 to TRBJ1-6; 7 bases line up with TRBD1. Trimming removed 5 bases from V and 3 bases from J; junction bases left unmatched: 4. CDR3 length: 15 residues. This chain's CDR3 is CASSIGTVYNSPLHF. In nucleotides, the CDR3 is TGTGCCAGCAGTATCGGGACAGTCTATAATTCACCCCTCCACTTT.

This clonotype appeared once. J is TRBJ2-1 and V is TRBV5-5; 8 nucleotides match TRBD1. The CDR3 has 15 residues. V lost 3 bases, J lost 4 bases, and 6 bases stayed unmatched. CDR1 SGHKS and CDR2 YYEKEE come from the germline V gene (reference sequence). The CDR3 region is CASSSDRARYNEQFF. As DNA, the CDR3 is TGTGCCAGCAGCTCGGACAGGGCGAGATACAATGAGCAGTTCTTC. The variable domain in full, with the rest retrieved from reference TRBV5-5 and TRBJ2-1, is DAGVTQSPTHLIKTRGQQVTLRCSPISGHKSVSWYQQVLGQGPQFIFQYYEKEERGRGNFPDRFSARQFPNYSSELNVNALLLGDSALYLCASSSDRARYNEQFFGPGTRLTVL.

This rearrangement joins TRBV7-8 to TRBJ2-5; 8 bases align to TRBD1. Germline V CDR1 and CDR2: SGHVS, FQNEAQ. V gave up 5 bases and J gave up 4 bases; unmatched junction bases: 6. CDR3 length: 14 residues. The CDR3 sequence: CASSPPGTGETQYF. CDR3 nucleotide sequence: TGTGCCAGCAGCCCACCGGGGACAGGAGAGACCCAGTACTTC.

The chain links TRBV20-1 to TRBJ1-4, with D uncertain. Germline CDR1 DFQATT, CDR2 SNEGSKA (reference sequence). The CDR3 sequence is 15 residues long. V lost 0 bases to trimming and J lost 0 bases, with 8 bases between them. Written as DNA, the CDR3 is TGCAGTGCTAGAGATCTCAGAGCAACTAATGAAAAACTGTTTTTT. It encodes CSARDLRATNEKLFF.

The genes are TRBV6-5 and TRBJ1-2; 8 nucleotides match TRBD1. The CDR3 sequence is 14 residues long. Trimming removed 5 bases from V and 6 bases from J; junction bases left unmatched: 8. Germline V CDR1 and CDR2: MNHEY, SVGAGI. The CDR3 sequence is CASSKRQGRDGYTF. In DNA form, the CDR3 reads TGTGCCAGCAGTAAGCGACAGGGGAGAGATGGCTACACCTTC.

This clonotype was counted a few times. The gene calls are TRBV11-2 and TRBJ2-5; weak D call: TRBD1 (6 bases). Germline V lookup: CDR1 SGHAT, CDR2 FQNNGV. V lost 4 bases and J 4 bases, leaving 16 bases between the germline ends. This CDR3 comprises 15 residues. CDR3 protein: CASSYTGSYVETQYF. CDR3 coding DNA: TGTGCCAGCAGCTATACAGGGTCATACGTAGAGACCCAGTACTTC.

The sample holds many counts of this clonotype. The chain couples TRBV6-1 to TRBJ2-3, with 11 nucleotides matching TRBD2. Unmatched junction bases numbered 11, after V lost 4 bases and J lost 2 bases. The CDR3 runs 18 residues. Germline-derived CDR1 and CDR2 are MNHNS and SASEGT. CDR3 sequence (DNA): TGTGCCAGCAGTGGGCTTAGCGGGGGGGAACATTACACAGATACGCAGTATTTT. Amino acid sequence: CASSGLSGGEHYTDTQYF.

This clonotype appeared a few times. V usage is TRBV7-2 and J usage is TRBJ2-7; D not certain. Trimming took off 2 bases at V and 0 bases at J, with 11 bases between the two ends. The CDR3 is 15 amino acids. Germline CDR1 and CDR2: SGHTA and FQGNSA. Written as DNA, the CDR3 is TGTGCCAGCAGCTTACGGATTAGCCTCTCCTACGAGCAGTACTTC. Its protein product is CASSLRISLSYEQYF.

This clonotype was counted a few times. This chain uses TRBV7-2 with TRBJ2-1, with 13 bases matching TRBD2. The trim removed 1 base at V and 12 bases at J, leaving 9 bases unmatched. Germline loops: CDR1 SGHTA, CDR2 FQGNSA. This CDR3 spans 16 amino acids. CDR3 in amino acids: CASSLELAGGNRPQFF. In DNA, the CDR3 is TGTGCCAGCAGCTTAGAACTAGCGGGGGGGAATCGCCCGCAGTTCTTC. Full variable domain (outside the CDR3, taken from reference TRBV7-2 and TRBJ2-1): GAGVSQSPSNKVTEKGKDVELRCDPISGHTALYWYRQSLGQGLEFLIYFQGNSAPDKSGLPSDRFSAERTGGSVSTLTIQRTQQEDSAVYLCASSLELAGGNRPQFFGPGTRLTVL.

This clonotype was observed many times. This chain's CDR3 is CASSLGQGYGETQYF. DNA for the CDR3: TGTGCCAGCAGTTTAGGGCAGGGTTATGGAGAGACCCAGTACTTC. V is TRBV28 and J is TRBJ2-5; possibly TRBD1 for D (5 bases). The CDR3 has 15 amino acids. Trimming removed 2 bases from V and 4 bases from J, with 14 bases in between. The germline gives CDR1 MDHEN, CDR2 SYDVKM. Looking up the rest from reference TRBV28 and TRBJ2-5 gives the full variable domain: DVKVTQSSRYLVKRTGEKVFLECVQDMDHENMFWYRQDPGLGLRLIYFSYDVKMKEKGDIPEGYSVSREKKERFSLILESASTNQTSMYLCASSLGQGYGETQYFGPGTRLLVL.

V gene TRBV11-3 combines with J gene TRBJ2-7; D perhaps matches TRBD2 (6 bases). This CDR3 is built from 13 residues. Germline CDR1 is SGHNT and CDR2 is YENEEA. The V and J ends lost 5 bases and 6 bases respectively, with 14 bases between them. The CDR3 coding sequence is TGTGCCAGCAGCCCGGAGGGTCGCGGCGAGCAGTACTTC. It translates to CASSPEGRGEQYF.

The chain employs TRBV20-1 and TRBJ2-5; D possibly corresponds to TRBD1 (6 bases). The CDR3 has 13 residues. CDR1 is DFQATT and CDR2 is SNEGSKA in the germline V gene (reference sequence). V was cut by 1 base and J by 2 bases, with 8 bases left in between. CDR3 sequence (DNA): TGCAGTGCTAGAGGAGGGGGACAAGAGACCCAGTACTTC. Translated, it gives CSARGGGQETQYF.

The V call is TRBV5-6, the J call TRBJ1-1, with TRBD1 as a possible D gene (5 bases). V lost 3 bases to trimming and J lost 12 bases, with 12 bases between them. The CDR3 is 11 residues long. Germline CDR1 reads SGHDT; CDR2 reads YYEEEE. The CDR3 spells CASSWDGEPFF. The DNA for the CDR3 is TGTGCCAGCAGCTGGGACGGCGAACCTTTCTTT.

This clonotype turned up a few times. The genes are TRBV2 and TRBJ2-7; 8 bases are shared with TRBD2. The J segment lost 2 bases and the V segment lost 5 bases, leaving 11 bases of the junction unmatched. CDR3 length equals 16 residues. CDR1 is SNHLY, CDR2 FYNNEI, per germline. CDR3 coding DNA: TGTGCCAGCAGTCTTAGGGCGACTAGCGTAACCTACGAGCAGTACTTC. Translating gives CASSLRATSVTYEQYF. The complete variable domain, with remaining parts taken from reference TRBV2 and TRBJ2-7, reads EPEVTQTPSHQVTQMGQEVILRCVPISNHLYFYWYRQILGQKVEFLVSFYNNEISEKSEIFDDQFSVERPDGSNFTLKIRSTKLEDSAMYFCASSLRATSVTYEQYFGPGTRLTVT.

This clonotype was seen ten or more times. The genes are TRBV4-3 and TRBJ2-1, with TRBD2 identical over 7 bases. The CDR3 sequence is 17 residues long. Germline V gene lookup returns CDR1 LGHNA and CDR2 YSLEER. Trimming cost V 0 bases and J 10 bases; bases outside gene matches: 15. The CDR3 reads CASSQDRAGLLGGEQFF. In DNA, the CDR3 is TGCGCCAGCAGCCAAGATCGGGCGGGACTACTGGGCGGAGAGCAGTTCTTC.

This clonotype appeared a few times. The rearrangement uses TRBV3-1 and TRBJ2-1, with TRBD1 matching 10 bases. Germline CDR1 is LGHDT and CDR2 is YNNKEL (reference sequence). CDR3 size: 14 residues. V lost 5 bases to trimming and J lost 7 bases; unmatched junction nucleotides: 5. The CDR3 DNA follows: TGTGCCAGCAGCTCCCGGGACAGGGGAAATGAGCAGTTCTTC. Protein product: CASSSRDRGNEQFF.

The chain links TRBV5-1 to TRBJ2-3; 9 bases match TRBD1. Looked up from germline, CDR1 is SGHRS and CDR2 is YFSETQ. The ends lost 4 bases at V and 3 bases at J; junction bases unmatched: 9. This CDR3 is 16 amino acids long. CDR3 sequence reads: CASSDWTGVRTDTQYF. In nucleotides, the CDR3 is TGCGCCAGCAGCGACTGGACAGGGGTCAGGACAGATACGCAGTATTTT.

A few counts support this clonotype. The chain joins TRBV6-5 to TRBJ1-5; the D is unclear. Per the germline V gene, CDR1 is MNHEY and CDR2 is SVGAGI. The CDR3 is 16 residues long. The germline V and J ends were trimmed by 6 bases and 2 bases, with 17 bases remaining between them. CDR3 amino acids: CASRAHGVPGNQPQHF. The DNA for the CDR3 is TGTGCCAGCAGGGCCCATGGGGTACCGGGCAATCAGCCCCAGCATTTT.

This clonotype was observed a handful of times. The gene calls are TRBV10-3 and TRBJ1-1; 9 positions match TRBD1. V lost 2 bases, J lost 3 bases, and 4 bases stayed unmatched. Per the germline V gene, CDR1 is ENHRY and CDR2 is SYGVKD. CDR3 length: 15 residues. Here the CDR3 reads CAISEGTGFDTEAFF. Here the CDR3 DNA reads TGTGCCATCAGTGAGGGGACAGGGTTCGACACTGAAGCTTTCTTT.

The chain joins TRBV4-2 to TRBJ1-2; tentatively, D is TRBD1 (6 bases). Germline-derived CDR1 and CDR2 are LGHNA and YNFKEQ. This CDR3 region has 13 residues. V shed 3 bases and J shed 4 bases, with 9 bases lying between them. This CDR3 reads CASSQDRPYGYTF. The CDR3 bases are TGTGCCAGCAGCCAGGACAGACCCTATGGCTACACCTTC.

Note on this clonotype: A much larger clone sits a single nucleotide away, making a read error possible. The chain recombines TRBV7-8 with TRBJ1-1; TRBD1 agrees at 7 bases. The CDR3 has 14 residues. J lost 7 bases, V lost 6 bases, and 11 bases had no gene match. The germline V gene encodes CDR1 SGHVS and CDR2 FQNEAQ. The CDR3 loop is CASSLLTGTFEAFF. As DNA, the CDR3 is TGTGCCAGCAGTTTGTTGACAGGGACGTTTGAAGCTTTCTTT.

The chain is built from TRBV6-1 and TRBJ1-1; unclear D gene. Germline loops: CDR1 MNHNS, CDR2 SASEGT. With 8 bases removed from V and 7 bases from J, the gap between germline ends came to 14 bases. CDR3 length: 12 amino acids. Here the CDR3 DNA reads TGTGCCAGCGCGGGTCCCGGCTATGAAGCTTTCTTT. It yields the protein CASAGPGYEAFF.

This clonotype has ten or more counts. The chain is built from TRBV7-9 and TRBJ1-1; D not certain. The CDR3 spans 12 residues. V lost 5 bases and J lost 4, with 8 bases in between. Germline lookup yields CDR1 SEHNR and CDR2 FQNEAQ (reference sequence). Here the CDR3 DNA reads TGTGCCAGCAGCACGGGCCCCACTGAAGCTTTCTTT. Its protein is CASSTGPTEAFF.

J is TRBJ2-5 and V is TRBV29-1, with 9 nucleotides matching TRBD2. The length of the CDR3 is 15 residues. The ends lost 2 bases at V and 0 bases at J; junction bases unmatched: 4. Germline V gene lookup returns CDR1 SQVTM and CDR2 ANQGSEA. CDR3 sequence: CSVEWSGRNQETQYF. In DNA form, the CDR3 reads TGCAGCGTTGAATGGAGCGGGAGGAACCAAGAGACCCAGTACTTC.